The clone carrying this TCR beta chain was seen only a few times. This specimen belongs to a study of blood T cell repertoires in COVID-19. Here immunoSEQ multiplex PCR was the method, and the copy in TCRdb shows in-frame clones only, minus some. Of 140,000 or so clones listed, over 75% are singletons. CDR3 length: 16 amino acids. Trimming stripped 7 bases from V and 3 bases from J, with 21 bases between. The germline CDR1 and CDR2 sequences are LNHDA and SQIVND (reference sequence). This chain uses TRBV19 with TRBJ1-2; D uncertain. This receptor was taken from a woman aged 45-65 years with acute or convalescent COVID-19. The sequenced sample was peripheral blood. This chain's CDR3 is CASTPPKGGRYYGYTF. For the CDR3, the DNA is TGTGCCAGTACCCCACCCAAAGGAGGGAGGTACTATGGCTACACCTTC.